Given below is one TCR beta chain in context. Antigen: not known. This CDR3 spans 17 amino acids. The trim removed 5 bases at V and 0 bases at J, leaving 10 bases unmatched. Germline V lookup: CDR1 SGHNT, CDR2 YENEEA. This record belongs to a study of cytomegalovirus exposure and HLA in healthy donors. Whole-study results and caveats: Three of the chains that were CMV-associated were confirmed in vitro to be specific for CMV antigens.

Both 60 Vbeta primers and 13 Jbeta primers went into the PCR. Profiled with immunoSEQ multiplex PCR; TCRdb holds only in-frame clones, not every one. The sample carries approximately 100,000 clones, 75% to 90% recorded once. The chain has TRBV11-3 and TRBJ2-1, with 7 bases aligning to TRBD2. The sequence came from a man in his forties in good health and CMV-seropositive. Sequencing was carried out using PBMCs. In nucleotides, the CDR3 is TGTGCCAGCAGCGGTCCCCTAGCGGTTAGCTCCTACAATGAGCAGTTCTTC. Translating it yields CASSGPLAVSSYNEQFF. Full variable domain (missing parts from reference TRBV11-3 and TRBJ2-1): EAGVVQSPRYKIIEKKQPVAFWCNPISGHNTLYWYLQNLGQGPELLIRYENEEAVDDSQLPKDRFSAERLKGVDSTLKIQPAELGDSAVYLCASSGPLAVSSYNEQFFGPGTRLTVL.